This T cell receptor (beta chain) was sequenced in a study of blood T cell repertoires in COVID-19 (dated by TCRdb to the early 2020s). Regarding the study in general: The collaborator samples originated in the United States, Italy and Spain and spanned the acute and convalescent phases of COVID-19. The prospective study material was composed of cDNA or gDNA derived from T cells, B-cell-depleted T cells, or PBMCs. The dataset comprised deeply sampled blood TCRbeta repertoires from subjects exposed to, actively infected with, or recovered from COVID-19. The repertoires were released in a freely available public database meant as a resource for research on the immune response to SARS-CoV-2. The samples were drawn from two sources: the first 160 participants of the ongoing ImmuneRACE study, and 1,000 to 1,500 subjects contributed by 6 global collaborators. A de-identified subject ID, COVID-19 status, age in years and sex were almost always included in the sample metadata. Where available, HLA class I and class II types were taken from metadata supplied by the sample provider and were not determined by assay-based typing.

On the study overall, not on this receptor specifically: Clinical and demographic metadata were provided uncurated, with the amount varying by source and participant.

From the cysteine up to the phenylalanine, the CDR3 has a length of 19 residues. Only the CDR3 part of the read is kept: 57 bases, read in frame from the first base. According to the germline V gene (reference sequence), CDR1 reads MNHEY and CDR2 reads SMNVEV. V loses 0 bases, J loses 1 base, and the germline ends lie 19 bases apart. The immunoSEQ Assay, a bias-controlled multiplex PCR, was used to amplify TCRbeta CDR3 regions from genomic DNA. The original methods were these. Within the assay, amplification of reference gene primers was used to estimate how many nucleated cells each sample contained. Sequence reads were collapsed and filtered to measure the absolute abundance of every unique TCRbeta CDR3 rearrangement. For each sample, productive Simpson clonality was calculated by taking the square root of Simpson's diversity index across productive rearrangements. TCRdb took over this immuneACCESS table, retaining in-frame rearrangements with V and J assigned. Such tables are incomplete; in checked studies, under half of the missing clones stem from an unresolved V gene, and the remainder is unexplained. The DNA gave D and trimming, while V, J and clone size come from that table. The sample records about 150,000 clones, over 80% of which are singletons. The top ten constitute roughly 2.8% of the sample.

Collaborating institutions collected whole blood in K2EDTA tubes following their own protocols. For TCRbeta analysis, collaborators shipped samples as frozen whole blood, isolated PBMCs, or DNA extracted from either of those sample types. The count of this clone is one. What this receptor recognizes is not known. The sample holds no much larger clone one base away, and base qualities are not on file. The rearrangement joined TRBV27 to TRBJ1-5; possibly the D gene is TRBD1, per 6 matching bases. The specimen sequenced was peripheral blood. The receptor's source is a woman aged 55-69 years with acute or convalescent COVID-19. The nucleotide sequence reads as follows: TGTGCCAGCAGTTTATCGGGCCCCCAACAGGGTTTGAGCAATCAGCCCCAGCATTTT. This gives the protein CASSLSGPQQGLSNQPQHF.